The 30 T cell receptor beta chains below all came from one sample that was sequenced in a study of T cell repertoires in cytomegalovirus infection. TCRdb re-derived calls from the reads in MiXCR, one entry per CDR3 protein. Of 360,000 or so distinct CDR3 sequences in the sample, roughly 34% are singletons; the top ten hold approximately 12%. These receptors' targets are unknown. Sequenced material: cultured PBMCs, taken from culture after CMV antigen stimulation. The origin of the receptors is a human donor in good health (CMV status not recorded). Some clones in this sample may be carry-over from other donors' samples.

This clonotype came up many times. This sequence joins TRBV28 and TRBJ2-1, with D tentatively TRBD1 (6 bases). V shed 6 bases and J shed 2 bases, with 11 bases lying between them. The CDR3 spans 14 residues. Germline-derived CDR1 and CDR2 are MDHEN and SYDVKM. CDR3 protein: CASRWKGAYNEQFF. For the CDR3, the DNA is TGTGCCAGCAGATGGAAGGGGGCCTACAATGAGCAGTTCTTC.

CDR3 coding DNA: TGTGCCAGCAGCTTAGAACTAGCGGGAGGTGGAGCCAAAAACATTCAGTACTTC. The encoded protein is CASSLELAGGGAKNIQYF. V usage is TRBV11-2 and J usage is TRBJ2-4, with 12 bases identical to TRBD2. Trimming removed 0 bases from V and 0 bases from J; junction bases left unmatched: 3. This CDR3 comprises 18 residues. Germline CDR1 and CDR2: SGHAT and FQNNGV.

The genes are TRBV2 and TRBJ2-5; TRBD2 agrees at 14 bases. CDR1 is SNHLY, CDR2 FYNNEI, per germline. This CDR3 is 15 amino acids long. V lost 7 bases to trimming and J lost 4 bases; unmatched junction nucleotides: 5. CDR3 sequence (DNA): TGTGCCAGCATGACTGGGACTAGCGGGAGAGAGACCCAGTACTTC. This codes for CASMTGTSGRETQYF.

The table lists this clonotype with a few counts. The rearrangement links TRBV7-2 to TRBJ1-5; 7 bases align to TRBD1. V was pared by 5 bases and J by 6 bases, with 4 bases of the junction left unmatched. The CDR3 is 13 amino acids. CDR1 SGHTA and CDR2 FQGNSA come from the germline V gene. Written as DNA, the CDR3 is TGTGCCAGCAGCAACGACAGGGTTCAGCCCCAGCATTTT. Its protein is CASSNDRVQPQHF.

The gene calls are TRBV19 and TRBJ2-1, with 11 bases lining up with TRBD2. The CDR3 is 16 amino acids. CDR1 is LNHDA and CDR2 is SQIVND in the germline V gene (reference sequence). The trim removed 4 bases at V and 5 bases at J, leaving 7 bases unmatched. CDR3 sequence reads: CASSTVLAGGDNEQFF. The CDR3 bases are TGTGCCAGTAGTACAGTCCTAGCGGGAGGCGACAATGAGCAGTTCTTC.

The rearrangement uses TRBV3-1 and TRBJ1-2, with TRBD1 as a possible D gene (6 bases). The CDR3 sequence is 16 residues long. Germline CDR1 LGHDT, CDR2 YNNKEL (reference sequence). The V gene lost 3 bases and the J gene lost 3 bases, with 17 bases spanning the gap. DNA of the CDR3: TGTGCCAGCAGCCACCGCCGGGGGGGGCGTGACTATGGCTACACCTTC. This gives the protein CASSHRRGGRDYGYTF.

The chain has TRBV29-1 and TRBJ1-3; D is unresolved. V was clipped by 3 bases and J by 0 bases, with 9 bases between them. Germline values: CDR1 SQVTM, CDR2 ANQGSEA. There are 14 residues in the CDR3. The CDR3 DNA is TGCAGCGTTGATGGGGTGAGCTCTGGAAACACCATATATTTT. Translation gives CSVDGVSSGNTIYF.

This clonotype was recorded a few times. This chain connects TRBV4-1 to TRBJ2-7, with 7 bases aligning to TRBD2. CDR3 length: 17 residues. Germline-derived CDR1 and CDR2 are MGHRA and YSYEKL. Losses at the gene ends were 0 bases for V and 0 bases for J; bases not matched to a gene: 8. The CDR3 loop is CASSQDLSGKDSYEQYV. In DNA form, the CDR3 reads TGCGCCAGCAGCCAAGACTTGAGCGGGAAGGACTCCTACGAGCAGTACGTC.

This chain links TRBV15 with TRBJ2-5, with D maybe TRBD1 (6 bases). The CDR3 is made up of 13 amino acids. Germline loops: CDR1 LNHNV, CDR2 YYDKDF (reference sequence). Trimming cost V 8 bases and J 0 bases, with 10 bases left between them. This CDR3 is CATGQGHQETQYF. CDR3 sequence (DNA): TGTGCCACCGGGCAGGGGCACCAAGAGACCCAGTACTTC.

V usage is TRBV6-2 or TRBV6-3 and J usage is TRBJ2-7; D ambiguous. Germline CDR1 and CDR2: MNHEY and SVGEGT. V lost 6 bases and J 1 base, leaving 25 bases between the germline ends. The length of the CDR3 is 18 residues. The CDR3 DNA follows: TGTGCCAGCAGGTACCACGGTAAGGTCGAGTTGCTGTCCTACGAGCAGTACTTC. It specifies CASRYHGKVELLSYEQYF.

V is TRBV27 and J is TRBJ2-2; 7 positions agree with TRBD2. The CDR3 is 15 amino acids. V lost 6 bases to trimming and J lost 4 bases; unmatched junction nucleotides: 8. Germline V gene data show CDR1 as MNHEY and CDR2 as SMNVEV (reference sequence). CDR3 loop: CASSSWGGVTGELFF. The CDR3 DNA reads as TGTGCCAGCAGCTCATGGGGAGGGGTCACCGGGGAGCTGTTTTTT.

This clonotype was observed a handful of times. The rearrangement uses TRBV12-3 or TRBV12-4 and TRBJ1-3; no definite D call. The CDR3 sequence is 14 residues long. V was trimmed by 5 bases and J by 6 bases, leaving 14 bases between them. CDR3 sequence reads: CASSPRGTENTIYF. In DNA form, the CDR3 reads TGTGCCAGCAGTCCGAGAGGAACCGAAAACACCATATATTTT.

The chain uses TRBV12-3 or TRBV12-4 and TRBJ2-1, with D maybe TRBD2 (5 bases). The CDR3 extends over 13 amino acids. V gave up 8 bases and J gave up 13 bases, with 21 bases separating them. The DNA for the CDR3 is TGTGCCAGCTCCCCGATGGGAGCGGTCCTACAGTTCTTC. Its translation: CASSPMGAVLQFF.

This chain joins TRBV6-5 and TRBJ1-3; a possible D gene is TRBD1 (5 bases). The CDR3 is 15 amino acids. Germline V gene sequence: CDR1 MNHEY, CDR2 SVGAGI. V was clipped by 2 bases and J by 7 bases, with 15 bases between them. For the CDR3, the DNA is TGTGCCAGCAGTTACCGGGCCAGCCGGGGGAACACCATATATTTT. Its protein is CASSYRASRGNTIYF.

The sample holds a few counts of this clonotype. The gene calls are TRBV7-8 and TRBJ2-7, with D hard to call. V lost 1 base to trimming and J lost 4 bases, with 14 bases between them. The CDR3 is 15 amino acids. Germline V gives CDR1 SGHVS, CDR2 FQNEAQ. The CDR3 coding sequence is TGTGCCAGCAGCTTAGTTGCCGCGGCCCATTACGAGCAGTACTTC. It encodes CASSLVAAAHYEQYF.

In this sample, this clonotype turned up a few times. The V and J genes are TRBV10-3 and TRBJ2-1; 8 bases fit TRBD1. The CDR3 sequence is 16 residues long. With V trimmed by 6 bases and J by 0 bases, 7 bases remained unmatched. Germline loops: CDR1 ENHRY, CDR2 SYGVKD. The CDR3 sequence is CAIRIKQGGSYNEQFF. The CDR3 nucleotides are TGTGCCATCAGGATAAAACAGGGGGGCTCCTACAATGAGCAGTTCTTC.

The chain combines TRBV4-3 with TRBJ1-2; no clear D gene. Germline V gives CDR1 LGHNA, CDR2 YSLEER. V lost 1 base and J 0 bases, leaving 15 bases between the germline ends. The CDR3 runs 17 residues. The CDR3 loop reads CASSQVSRDVTNYGYTF. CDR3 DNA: TGCGCCAGCAGCCAAGTGTCACGGGATGTTACTAACTATGGCTACACCTTC.

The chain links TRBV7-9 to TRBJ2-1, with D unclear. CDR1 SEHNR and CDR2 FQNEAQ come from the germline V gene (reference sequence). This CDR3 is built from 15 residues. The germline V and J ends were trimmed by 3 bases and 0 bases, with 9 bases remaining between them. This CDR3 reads CASSFPLSSYNEQFF. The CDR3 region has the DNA TGTGCCAGCAGCTTCCCCCTTAGCTCCTACAATGAGCAGTTCTTC.

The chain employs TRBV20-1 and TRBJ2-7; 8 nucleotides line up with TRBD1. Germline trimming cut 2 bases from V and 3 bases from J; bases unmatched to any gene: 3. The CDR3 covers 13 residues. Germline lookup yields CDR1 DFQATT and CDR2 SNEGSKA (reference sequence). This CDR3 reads CSARRDRNYEQYF. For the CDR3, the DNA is TGCAGTGCTAGACGGGACAGGAACTACGAGCAGTACTTC.

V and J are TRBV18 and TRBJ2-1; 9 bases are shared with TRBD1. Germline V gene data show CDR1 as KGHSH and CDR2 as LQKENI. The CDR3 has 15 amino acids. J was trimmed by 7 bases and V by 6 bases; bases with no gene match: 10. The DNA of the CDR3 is TGTGCCAGCTCCTCGGAGGGGGACAGGGCAAATGAGCAGTTCTTC. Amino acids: CASSSEGDRANEQFF.

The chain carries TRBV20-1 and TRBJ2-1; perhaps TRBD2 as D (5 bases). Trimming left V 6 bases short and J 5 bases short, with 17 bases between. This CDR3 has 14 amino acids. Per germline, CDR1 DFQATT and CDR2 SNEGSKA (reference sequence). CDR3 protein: CSADRLGRNNEQFF. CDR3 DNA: TGCAGTGCGGACCGGCTTGGGAGAAACAATGAGCAGTTCTTC.

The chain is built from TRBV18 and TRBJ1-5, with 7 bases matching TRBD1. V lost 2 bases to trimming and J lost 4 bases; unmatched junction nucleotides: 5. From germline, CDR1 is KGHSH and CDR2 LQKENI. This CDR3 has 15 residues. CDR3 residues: CASSPEGARNQPQHF. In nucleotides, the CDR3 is TGTGCCAGCTCACCAGAGGGGGCTAGAAATCAGCCCCAGCATTTT.

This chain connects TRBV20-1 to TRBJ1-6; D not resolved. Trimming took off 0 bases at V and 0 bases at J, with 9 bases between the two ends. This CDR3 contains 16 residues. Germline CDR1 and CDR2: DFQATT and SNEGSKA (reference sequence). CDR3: CSARDLRSSYNSPLHF. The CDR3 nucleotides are TGCAGTGCTAGAGATTTGAGGAGCTCCTATAATTCACCCCTCCACTTT.

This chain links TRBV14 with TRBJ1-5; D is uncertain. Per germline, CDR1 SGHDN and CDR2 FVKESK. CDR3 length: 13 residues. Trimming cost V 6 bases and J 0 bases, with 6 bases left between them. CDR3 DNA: TGTGCCAGCAGGGGATATAGCAATCAGCCCCAGCATTTT. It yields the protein CASRGYSNQPQHF.

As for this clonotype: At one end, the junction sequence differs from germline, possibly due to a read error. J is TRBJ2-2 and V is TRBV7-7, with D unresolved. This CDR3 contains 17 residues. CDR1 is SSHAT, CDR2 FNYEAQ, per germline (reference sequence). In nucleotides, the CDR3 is TGTGCTAGCAGCCCCGGACCTCTCTGGACGAACACCGGGGAGCTGTTTTTT. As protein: CASSPGPLWTNTGELFF.

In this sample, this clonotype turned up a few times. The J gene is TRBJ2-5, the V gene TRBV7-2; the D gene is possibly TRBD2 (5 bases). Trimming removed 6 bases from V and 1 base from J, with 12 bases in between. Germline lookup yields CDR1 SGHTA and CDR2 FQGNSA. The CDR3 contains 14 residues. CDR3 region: CASSLWRVQETQYF. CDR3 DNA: TGTGCCAGCAGTTTATGGCGGGTCCAAGAGACCCAGTACTTC.

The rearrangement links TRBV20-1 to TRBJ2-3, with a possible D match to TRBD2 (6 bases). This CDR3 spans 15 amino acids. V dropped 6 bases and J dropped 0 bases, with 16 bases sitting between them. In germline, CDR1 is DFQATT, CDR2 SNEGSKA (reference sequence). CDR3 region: CSAFNTSTSTDTQYF. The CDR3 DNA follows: TGCAGTGCGTTCAATACTAGCACTAGCACAGATACGCAGTATTTT.

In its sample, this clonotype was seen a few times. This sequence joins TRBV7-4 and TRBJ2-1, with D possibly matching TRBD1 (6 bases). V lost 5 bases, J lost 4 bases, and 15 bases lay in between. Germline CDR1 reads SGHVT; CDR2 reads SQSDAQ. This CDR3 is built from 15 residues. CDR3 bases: TGTGCCAGCAGCGCACCGGGACACTCATACAATGAGCAGTTCTTC. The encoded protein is CASSAPGHSYNEQFF.

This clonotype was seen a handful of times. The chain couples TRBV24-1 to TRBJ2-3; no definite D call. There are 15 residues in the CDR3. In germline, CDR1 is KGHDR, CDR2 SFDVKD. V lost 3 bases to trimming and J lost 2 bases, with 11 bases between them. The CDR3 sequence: CATSDDALHTDTQYF. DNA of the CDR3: TGTGCCACCAGTGATGACGCACTCCACACAGATACGCAGTATTTT.

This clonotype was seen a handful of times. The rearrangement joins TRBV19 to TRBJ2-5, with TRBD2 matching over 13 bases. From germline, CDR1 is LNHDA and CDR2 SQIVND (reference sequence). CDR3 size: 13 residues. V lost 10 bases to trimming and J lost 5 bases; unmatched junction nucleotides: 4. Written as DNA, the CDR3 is TGTGCCACCTCGACTAGCGGGAGGGAGACCCAGTACTTC. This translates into CATSTSGRETQYF.